These 17 T cell receptor beta chains were all obtained from the same sample, sequenced in a study of lymphopenia after photon versus proton radiotherapy (dated by TCRdb to 2018 to 2020). To prepare the library, the immunoSEQ multiplex PCR assay was applied. TCRdb re-hosts the immuneACCESS table, in-frame sequences only. Its copies lack some clones; in the studies checked, an unresolved V gene accounts for under half of them, and the cause for the rest is not known. The sample data list some 20,000 clones, and 80% to 95% of these were observed just once. Approximately 6.5% of the sample comes from the top ten. Sequencing was performed on peripheral blood, taken from a patient treated with photon-based radiotherapy. Receptor source: a man aged 55 to 69 with pancreatic cancer.

This chain connects TRBV9 to TRBJ1-1; D perhaps matches TRBD1 (5 bases). The CDR3 has 17 residues. The germline V gene encodes CDR1 SGDLS and CDR2 YYNGEE. V lost 4 bases and J 1 base, leaving 20 bases between the germline ends. The CDR3 DNA is TGTGCCAGCAGCCGAGGGTCCCCCCAGGGTAGGAACACTGAAGCTTTCTTT. This encodes CASSRGSPQGRNTEAFF.

V gene TRBV4-3 combines with J gene TRBJ1-4, with D uncertain. The CDR3 contains 16 residues. V shed 3 bases and J shed 3 bases, with 14 bases lying between them. The V gene's germline CDR1 is LGHNA and CDR2 YSLEER. CDR3 loop: CASSQMVSGANEKLFF. DNA of the CDR3: TGCGCCAGCAGCCAGATGGTGTCGGGAGCTAATGAAAAACTGTTTTTT.

The chain joins TRBV2 to TRBJ1-2; 7 bases map to TRBD1. The V gene's germline CDR1 is SNHLY and CDR2 FYNNEI. This CDR3 spans 12 amino acids. Trimming at V came to 8 bases and at J to 4 bases, leaving 4 bases not matched to a gene. In DNA form, the CDR3 reads TGTGCCAGCGTCTCAGGGGGCTATGGCTACACCTTC. This sequence encodes CASVSGGYGYTF.

The chain employs TRBV29-1 and TRBJ1-1; D is perhaps TRBD1 (6 bases). Per germline, CDR1 SQVTM and CDR2 ANQGSEA. The CDR3 covers 13 residues. In DNA form, the CDR3 reads TGCCTAACGGGGGGGCACGAGAACACTGAAGCTTTCTTT. Amino acids: CLTGGHENTEAFF.

CDR3 DNA: TGTGCTAGTGGTTTGGCCCGAGAGAGGGGACTTAATAGCAATCAGCCCCAGCATTTT. It yields the protein CASGLARERGLNSNQPQHF. The V call is TRBV12-5, the J call TRBJ1-5, with D possibly being TRBD1 (5 bases). This CDR3 is 19 amino acids long. The V end lost 1 base, the J end lost 0 bases, and 19 bases lay between the germline ends. Germline CDR1 and CDR2: LGHNT and FRNRAP.

This clone appeared a single time. The chain is built from TRBV7-3 and TRBJ1-2, with D possibly matching TRBD1 (5 bases). The CDR3 has 15 amino acids. Germline V gene lookup returns CDR1 SGHTA and CDR2 FQGTGA. The V gene lost 5 bases and the J gene lost 8 bases, with 21 bases spanning the gap. The CDR3 DNA follows: TGTGCCAGCAGCCAAAGGGACGGAGCCCCTGGGGGCTACACCTTC. Its translation: CASSQRDGAPGGYTF. The whole variable domain, filled in from reference TRBV7-3 and TRBJ1-2, reads GAGVSQTPSNKVTEKGKYVELRCDPISGHTALYWYRQSLGQGPEFLIYFQGTGAADDSGLPNDRFFAVRPEGSVSTLKIQRTERGDSAVYLCASSQRDGAPGGYTFGSGTRLTVV.

This chain joins TRBV7-8 and TRBJ1-2; no clear D gene. The CDR3 covers 13 residues. The germline V gene has CDR1 SGHVS and CDR2 FQNEAQ. Trimming took off 7 bases at V and 7 bases at J, with 16 bases between the two ends. In DNA form, the CDR3 reads TGTGCCAGCAAGTTCGAGGGCGCGGGTGGCTACACCTTC. Its protein product is CASKFEGAGGYTF. Full variable domain (remainder filled in from reference TRBV7-8 and TRBJ1-2): GAGVSQSPRYKVAKRGQDVALRCDPISGHVSLFWYQQALGQGPEFLTYFQNEAQLDKSGLPSDRFFAERPEGSVSTLKIQRTQQEDSAVYLCASKFEGAGGYTFGSGTRLTVV.

J is TRBJ2-2 and V is TRBV18; tentative D call: TRBD1 (6 bases). This CDR3 has 14 amino acids. CDR1 is KGHSH and CDR2 is LQKENI in the germline V gene. The germline V and J ends were trimmed by 8 bases and 5 bases, with 15 bases remaining between them. The CDR3 loop is CASTNPGVTGELFF. CDR3 DNA: TGTGCCAGCACAAACCCAGGGGTAACCGGGGAGCTGTTTTTT.

The chain carries TRBV5-1 and TRBJ1-6; no clear D gene. There are 14 residues in the CDR3. Trimming stripped 7 bases from V and 7 bases from J, with 15 bases between. Germline V gives CDR1 SGHRS, CDR2 YFSETQ. The CDR3 nucleotides read TGCGCCAGCTCTCCGGGAGACCCAAATTCACCCCTCCACTTT. Its translation is CASSPGDPNSPLHF.

The chain links TRBV5-1 to TRBJ2-3, with 9 bases matching TRBD2. Trimming removed 4 bases from V and 4 bases from J; junction bases left unmatched: 4. CDR3 length: 14 residues. The germline CDR1 and CDR2 sequences are SGHRS and YFSETQ. CDR3 bases: TGCGCCAGCAGCGCCCGACTAGCGGCAGATACGCAGTATTTT. Protein: CASSARLAADTQYF.

V usage is TRBV10-3 and J usage is TRBJ2-1; a possible D gene is TRBD2 (6 bases). The CDR3 runs 13 residues. Trimming left V 4 bases short and J 7 bases short, with 11 bases between. Germline assignment: CDR1 ENHRY and CDR2 SYGVKD. The CDR3, as DNA: TGTGCCATCAGTGCCTTAGCGGAAAATGAGCAGTTCTTC. It yields the protein CAISALAENEQFF.

This chain links TRBV14 with TRBJ2-2, with 9 nucleotides matching TRBD2. V gave up 4 bases and J gave up 2 bases; unmatched junction bases: 8. Germline CDR1 reads SGHDN; CDR2 reads FVKESK. The CDR3 loop spans 17 amino acids. Written as DNA, the CDR3 is TGTGCCAGCAGCCGCGGGGGGGTACGATCAAACACCGGGGAGCTGTTTTTT. This translates into CASSRGGVRSNTGELFF.

The chain uses TRBV30 and TRBJ1-4; D perhaps matches TRBD1 (6 bases). This CDR3 contains 15 residues. Trimming removed 8 bases at V and 5 bases at J, with 21 bases between. Germline loops: CDR1 GTSNPN, CDR2 SVGIG (reference sequence). CDR3 nucleotide sequence: TGTGCCACTCGAACTCCAGACAGGTTAAATGAAAAACTGTTTTTT. It specifies CATRTPDRLNEKLFF. Complete variable domain (other parts from reference TRBV30 and TRBJ1-4): SQTIHQWPATLVQPVGSPLSLECTVEGTSNPNLYWYRQAAGRGLQLLFYSVGIGQISSEVPQNLSASRPQDRQFILSSKKLLLSDSGFYLCATRTPDRLNEKLFFGSGTQLSVL.

The J gene is TRBJ1-5, the V gene TRBV19, with 9 bases matching TRBD1. The V gene end was trimmed by 7 bases and the J gene end by 3 bases; junction bases not matched to a gene: 7. This CDR3 region has 15 residues. CDR1 and CDR2 from the germline V gene are LNHDA and SQIVND (reference sequence). CDR3 amino acids: CASTGTGSYNQPQHF. For the CDR3, the DNA is TGTGCCAGTACCGGGACAGGGTCCTACAATCAGCCCCAGCATTTT.

The sample holds one count of this clone. J is TRBJ2-7 and V is TRBV4-1; possible D gene TRBD1, 7 bases. Germline CDR1 reads MGHRA; CDR2 reads YSYEKL. The CDR3 runs to 14 residues. V was clipped by 0 bases and J by 10 bases, with 16 bases between them. CDR3 amino acids: CASSQEGHQGGQYF. DNA for the CDR3: TGCGCCAGCAGCCAAGAAGGGCATCAGGGGGGACAGTACTTC.

In its sample, this clone was seen a few times. CDR3 in amino acids: CASSFIAGEQFF. CDR3 in DNA: TGTGCCAGCAGCTTTATAGCGGGTGAGCAGTTCTTC. The V and J genes are TRBV7-9 and TRBJ2-1; 7 nucleotides match TRBD2. Germline assignment: CDR1 SEHNR and CDR2 FQNEAQ (reference sequence). This CDR3 region has 12 residues. After removal of 3 bases from V and 9 bases from J, the junction contained 2 bases not matched to a gene.

This chain's CDR3 is CASSIQVSADTQYF. DNA of the CDR3: TGTGCCAGTAGTATTCAGGTGAGCGCAGATACGCAGTATTTT. This chain links TRBV19 with TRBJ2-3; D gene uncertain. Germline-derived CDR1 and CDR2 are LNHDA and SQIVND (reference sequence). The germline V and J ends were trimmed by 3 bases and 4 bases, with 11 bases remaining between them. The CDR3 loop spans 14 amino acids. Complete variable domain (other parts from reference TRBV19 and TRBJ2-3): DGGITQSPKYLFRKEGQNVTLSCEQNLNHDAMYWYRQDPGQGLRLIYYSQIVNDFQKGDIAEGYSVSREKKESFPLTVTSAQKNPTAFYLCASSIQVSADTQYFGPGTRLTVL.